The clone carrying this T cell receptor (beta chain) was counted at least ten times. The source of the sample is a study of blood T cell repertoires in COVID-19. The overall study: PBMCs, B-cell-depleted T cells, or T cells provided the cDNA or gDNA that made up the material.

Per the original data handling: By means of reference gene primer amplification, nucleated cell counts were estimated. The protocol was immunoSEQ multiplex PCR, while the TCRdb copy is restricted to in-frame clones and leaves out a portion. V and J calls and clone size are those listed in that table; D and trimming were worked out from the DNA. Of about 120,000 clones listed, over 65% are singletons. The ends lost 6 bases at V and 9 bases at J; junction bases unmatched: 7. Germline values: CDR1 WSHSY, CDR2 SAAADI. There are 13 residues in the CDR3. Sequenced sample: peripheral blood. The receptor comes from a woman aged 70-85 years with acute or convalescent COVID-19. The chain has TRBV10-2 and TRBJ2-1; 8 bases are shared with TRBD1. The CDR3 loop reads CASRWTGFPEQFF. CDR3 coding DNA: TGCGCCAGCAGATGGACAGGGTTCCCTGAGCAGTTCTTC.